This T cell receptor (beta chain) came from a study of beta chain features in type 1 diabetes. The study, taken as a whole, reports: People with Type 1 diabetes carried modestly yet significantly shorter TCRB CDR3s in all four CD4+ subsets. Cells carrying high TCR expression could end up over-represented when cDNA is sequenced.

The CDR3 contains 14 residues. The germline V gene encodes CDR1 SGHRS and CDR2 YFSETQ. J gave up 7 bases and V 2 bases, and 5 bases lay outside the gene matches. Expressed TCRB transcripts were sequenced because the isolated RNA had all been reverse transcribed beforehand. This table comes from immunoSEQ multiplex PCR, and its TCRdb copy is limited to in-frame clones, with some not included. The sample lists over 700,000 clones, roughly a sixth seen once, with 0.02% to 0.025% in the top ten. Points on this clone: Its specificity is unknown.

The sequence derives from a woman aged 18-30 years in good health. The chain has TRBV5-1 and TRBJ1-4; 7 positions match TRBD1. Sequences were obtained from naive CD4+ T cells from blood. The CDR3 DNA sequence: TGCGCCAGCAGCTTCAGACAGGGTCGTGAAAAACTGTTTTTT. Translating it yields CASSFRQGREKLFF.